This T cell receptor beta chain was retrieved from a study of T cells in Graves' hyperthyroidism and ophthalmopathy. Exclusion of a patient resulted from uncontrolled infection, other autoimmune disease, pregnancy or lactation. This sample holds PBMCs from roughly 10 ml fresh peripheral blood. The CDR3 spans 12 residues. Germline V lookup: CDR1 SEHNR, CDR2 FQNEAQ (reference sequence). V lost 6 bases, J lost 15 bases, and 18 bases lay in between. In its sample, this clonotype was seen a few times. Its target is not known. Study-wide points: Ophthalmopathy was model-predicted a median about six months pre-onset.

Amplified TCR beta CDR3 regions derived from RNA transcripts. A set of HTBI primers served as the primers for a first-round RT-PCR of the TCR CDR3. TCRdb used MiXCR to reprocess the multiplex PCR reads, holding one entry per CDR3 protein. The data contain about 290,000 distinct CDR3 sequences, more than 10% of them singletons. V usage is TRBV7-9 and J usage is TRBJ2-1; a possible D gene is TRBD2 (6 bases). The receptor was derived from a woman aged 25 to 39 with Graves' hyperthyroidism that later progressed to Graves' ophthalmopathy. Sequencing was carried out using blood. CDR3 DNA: TGTGCCAGCAGGGGAGGTGGGGGGAACCGGTTCTTC. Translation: CASRGGGGNRFF.